Listed below are T cell receptor beta chains from one sample, sequenced in a study of T-cell memory formation after mild COVID-19. TCRdb re-derived calls from the 5' RACE reads in MiXCR, one entry per CDR3 protein. The data hold roughly 380,000 distinct CDR3 sequences, with under 30% observed a single time. Material: PBMCs or a T cell subset sorted from them (not recorded which). These receptors were taken from an adult woman who had mild COVID-19 (a few samples of this study predate the infection). Cell type and time point are not known. CDR3s include the opening cysteine and the closing phenylalanine or tryptophan. A D gene is named only where the DNA matches it firmly. The size of a clone is reported for some rows only, either as once, few or many, or as a class for expanded clones.

CDR3 DNA	CDR3 protein	J gene	D gene	V gene	clone size
TGTGCCAGCAGCCAAGGACTCGCCGGCGAGCAGTTCTTC	CASSQGLAGEQFF	TRBJ2-1	-	TRBV4-2	few
TGTGCCAGCAGCTTAGTAGGCCAGGGGGGGAATGAGCAGTTCTTC	CASSLVGQGGNEQFF	TRBJ2-1	-	TRBV11-2	-
TGTGCCAGCATACAGGGAGGTGGAAACACCATATATTTT	CASIQGGGNTIYF	TRBJ1-3	-	TRBV12-3/TRBV12-4	-
TGTGCCAGCAGTCTGACAGTGAGCTCCTACGAGCAGTACTTC	CASSLTVSSYEQYF	TRBJ2-7	-	TRBV28	-
TGTGCCAGCAGCTTAACAGATACGCAGTATTTT	CASSLTDTQYF	TRBJ2-3	-	TRBV12-3/TRBV12-4	many
TGCAGTGCTAGCGCAGGGGGCACTGAAGCTTTCTTT	CSASAGGTEAFF	TRBJ1-1	TRBD1	TRBV20-1	-
TGTGCCAGCAGCTTAGGGGGACTAGCGGGAGAGACCCAGTACTTC	CASSLGGLAGETQYF	TRBJ2-5	TRBD2	TRBV7-6	-
TGTGCCAGCAGTGGACAGGCCTCCTACGAGCAGTACTTC	CASSGQASYEQYF	TRBJ2-7	-	TRBV25-1	-
TGTGCCAGCAGCTTTGCCGCCAGCCAAGAGACCCAGTACTTC	CASSFAASQETQYF	TRBJ2-5	-	TRBV7-9	few
TGCAGTGCTAGAGATCTCCAAGCGGGAGTGGAAAATGAGCAGTTCTTC	CSARDLQAGVENEQFF	TRBJ2-1	TRBD2	TRBV20-1	few
TGCAGTGCTAAGGATGACTTCTCCTACAATGAGCAGTTCTTC	CSAKDDFSYNEQFF	TRBJ2-1	-	TRBV20-1	-
TGTGCCAGCAGTTTAATCGGTCTAGCGGGAAGCACCGGGGAGCTGTTTTTT	CASSLIGLAGSTGELFF	TRBJ2-2	TRBD2	TRBV28	once
TGTGCCAGCAGTGAAGCGAGGAGGGAGTTCTTC	CASSEARREFF	TRBJ2-1	-	TRBV6-1	-
TGTGCCAGCAGTTTGACAGCCTTCCCAGAGACCCAGTACTTC	CASSLTAFPETQYF	TRBJ2-5	-	TRBV27	-
TGTGCCACCAGCAAAAGGGGTCGGGATGAAAAACTGTTTTTT	CATSKRGRDEKLFF	TRBJ1-4	-	TRBV15	-
TGCAGTGCCAACAGGGGTTCTCAAGAGACCCAGTACTTC	CSANRGSQETQYF	TRBJ2-5	TRBD1	TRBV20-1	-